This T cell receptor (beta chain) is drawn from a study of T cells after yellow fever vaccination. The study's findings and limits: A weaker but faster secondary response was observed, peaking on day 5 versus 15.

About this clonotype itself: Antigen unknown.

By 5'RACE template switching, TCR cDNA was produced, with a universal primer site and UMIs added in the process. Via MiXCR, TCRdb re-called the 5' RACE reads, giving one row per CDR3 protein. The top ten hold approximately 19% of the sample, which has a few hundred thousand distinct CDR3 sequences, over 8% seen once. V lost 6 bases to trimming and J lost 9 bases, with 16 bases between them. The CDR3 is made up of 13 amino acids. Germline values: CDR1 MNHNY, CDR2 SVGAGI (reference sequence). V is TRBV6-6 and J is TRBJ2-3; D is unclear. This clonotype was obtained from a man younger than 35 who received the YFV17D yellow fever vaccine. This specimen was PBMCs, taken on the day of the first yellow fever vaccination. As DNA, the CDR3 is TGTGCCAGCAGGTCCCCTACATTCAACACGCAGTATTTT. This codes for CASRSPTFNTQYF.